This T cell receptor beta chain was identified during a study of long-term antiretroviral therapy in people with HIV. Findings and limits, study-wide: Pre-ART clonal expansion yielded clones that dominated the repertoire at all time points. Compared with controls, HIV repertoires showed narrower CDR3 length ranges. Diversity went up after ART and still fell short of transplant donor controls.

Germline trimming cut 4 bases from V and 0 bases from J; bases unmatched to any gene: 14. The CDR3 is 19 residues long. Germline V gene sequence: CDR1 SGHRS, CDR2 YFSETQ. About this clone itself: The target antigen is unknown.

Runs used v3.0 of the immunoSEQ assay and were done at survey level. Generated by immunoSEQ multiplex PCR, the TCRdb table keeps only in-frame clones and is missing some. The sample has 45,000 or so clones, about 94% seen once; the top ten hold 2% to 2.5%. The sample here was unsorted PBMCs, taken about 9 years after starting antiretroviral therapy. This chain connects TRBV5-1 to TRBJ2-4; 9 nucleotides match TRBD1. The TCR originated in a man younger than 40 with HIV. This CDR3 reads CASSGTGGGVPQAKNIQYF. CDR3 DNA: TGCGCCAGCAGCGGAACAGGGGGCGGTGTCCCCCAAGCCAAAAACATTCAGTACTTC.